This T cell receptor beta chain was sequenced for a study of T-cell memory formation after mild COVID-19. MiXCR, run by TCRdb on the 5' RACE reads, gives a single entry per CDR3 protein. Among around 420,000 distinct CDR3 sequences listed, roughly 26% were seen once. Germline trimming cut 3 bases from V and 10 bases from J; bases unmatched to any gene: 5. The CDR3 extends over 12 amino acids. This clonotype was detected ten times or more. The clonotype comes from an adult woman who had mild COVID-19 (a few samples of this study predate the infection). Cell type and time point are not known. The chain has TRBV12-3 or TRBV12-4 and TRBJ1-1; 7 nucleotides match TRBD1. The sample was PBMCs or a T cell subset sorted from them (not recorded which). CDR3 bases: TGTGCCAGCAGTTTGGTGCCAGGGGGAGCTTTCTTT. Amino acids: CASSLVPGGAFF.